A single sample gave rise to the 22 T cell receptor beta chains below, sequenced in a study of Graves' ophthalmopathy and Graves' hyperthyroidism. RNA transcripts were the source from which TCR beta CDR3 regions were amplified. The first-round RT-PCR employed HTBI primers together with the Qiagen OneStep RT-PCR kit. A multiplex PCR was then performed as the second round. TCRdb redid the calling of the multiplex PCR reads with MiXCR, one entry per CDR3 protein. This sample has 900,000 to 1,200,000 distinct CDR3 sequences, with about 38% found just once. Sequencing was carried out using peripheral blood or thyroid tissue (not recorded which). Source of these receptors: an adult man with Graves' hyperthyroidism.

The table lists this clonotype with many counts. The chain carries TRBV7-9 and TRBJ2-7; 9 nucleotides match TRBD1. This CDR3 has 16 amino acids. V lost 4 bases, J lost 7 bases, and 14 bases stayed unmatched. Germline CDR1 reads SEHNR; CDR2 reads FQNEAQ (reference sequence). The CDR3 DNA sequence: TGTGCCAGCAGCTCGACGGACAGGGGTGCCCTTTGGGAGCAGTACTTC. Translation: CASSSTDRGALWEQYF.

The chain joins TRBV7-9 to TRBJ2-7, with 7 bases identical to TRBD1. Germline trimming cut 1 base from V and 1 base from J; bases unmatched to any gene: 10. In germline, CDR1 is SEHNR, CDR2 FQNEAQ (reference sequence). The CDR3 consists of 17 residues. CDR3: CASSLEGAQGSSYEQYF. CDR3 bases: TGTGCCAGCAGCTTAGAGGGGGCCCAGGGGAGTTCCTACGAGCAGTACTTC.

Only a few counts were recorded for this clonotype. A read error may account for a junction end that differs from germline. The chain recombines TRBV7-2 with TRBJ2-5; weak D call: TRBD2 (5 bases). Per the germline V gene, CDR1 is SGHTA and CDR2 is FQGNSA. This CDR3 spans 16 amino acids. CDR3 sequence reads: CASSQEGPKLSPGQYF. In DNA form, the CDR3 reads TGCGCCAGCAGCCAAGAGGGTCCCAAACTGAGCCCGGGCCAGTACTTC.

This clonotype was seen a handful of times. V usage is TRBV12-3 or TRBV12-4 and J usage is TRBJ1-1, with D perhaps TRBD1 (6 bases). The CDR3 spans 15 residues. Trimming stripped 5 bases from V and 1 base from J, with 14 bases between. For the CDR3, the DNA is TGTGCCAGCAGTCCAAGGGCGACAGGGAACACTGAAGCTTTCTTT. Its translation: CASSPRATGNTEAFF.

This chain uses TRBV7-8 with TRBJ2-6, with D possibly being TRBD2 (6 bases). CDR3 size: 15 residues. The germline V gene has CDR1 SGHVS and CDR2 FQNEAQ. The V and J ends lost 1 base and 4 bases respectively, with 8 bases between them. CDR3 protein: CASSLGRAGANVLTF. The CDR3 DNA follows: TGTGCCAGCAGCTTAGGGAGGGCCGGGGCCAACGTCCTGACTTTC.

The chain is built from TRBV5-6 and TRBJ2-7; 9 bases are shared with TRBD1. The V gene's germline CDR1 is SGHDT and CDR2 YYEEEE. The CDR3 spans 15 residues. The V gene end was trimmed by 0 bases and the J gene end by 5 bases; junction bases not matched to a gene: 6. CDR3 nucleotides: TGTGCCAGCAGCTTGGTACGGACAGGGGCCCACGAGCAGTACTTC. Protein product: CASSLVRTGAHEQYF.

In this sample, this clonotype turned up a few times. The chain links TRBV20-1 to TRBJ2-7; 10 bases map to TRBD2. This CDR3 spans 14 amino acids. CDR1 and CDR2 (germline): DFQATT, SNEGSKA (reference sequence). Germline trimming cut 1 base from V and 3 bases from J; bases unmatched to any gene: 3. The chain's CDR3 is CSARVSSGSYEQYF. The CDR3 DNA reads as TGCAGTGCTAGAGTTTCTAGCGGGAGCTACGAGCAGTACTTC.

This clonotype appeared a few times. This chain uses TRBV10-3 with TRBJ1-2; 7 bases map to TRBD1. V lost 2 bases, J lost 4 bases, and 4 bases stayed unmatched. This CDR3 is built from 14 residues. The germline gives CDR1 ENHRY, CDR2 SYGVKD. The CDR3 sequence is CAISEPQGSYGYTF. The CDR3 coding sequence is TGTGCCATCAGTGAGCCACAGGGGAGCTATGGCTACACCTTC.

J is TRBJ1-1 and V is TRBV7-2, with 12 bases identical to TRBD1. With 4 bases clipped from V and 2 bases from J, the junction kept 8 bases outside the gene matches. CDR1 is SGHTA and CDR2 is FQGNSA in the germline V gene. The CDR3 runs to 17 residues. CDR3 sequence (DNA): TGTGCCAGCAGCTCCCGGGACAGGGGGCTGTTTAACACTGAAGCTTTCTTT. It specifies CASSSRDRGLFNTEAFF.

Note on this clonotype: This may stem from a read error, because a much larger clone lies one nucleotide away. The chain combines TRBV19 with TRBJ1-1; a possible D gene is TRBD1 (6 bases). The CDR3 sequence is 14 residues long. Germline V gene sequence: CDR1 LNHDA, CDR2 SQIVND (reference sequence). The CDR3 loop reads CASSMKYRDTEALF. The CDR3 DNA is TGTGCCAGTAGTATGAAATACAGGGATACTGAAGCTCTCTTT.

The sample holds many counts of this clonotype. The rearrangement uses TRBV20-1 and TRBJ1-1; D call uncertain. Trimming cost V 0 bases and J 5 bases, with 16 bases left between them. The CDR3 loop spans 15 amino acids. CDR1 is DFQATT and CDR2 is SNEGSKA in the germline V gene (reference sequence). The CDR3 loop reads CSARDTDSWRTEAFF. The CDR3 nucleotides read TGCAGTGCTAGAGATACGGATTCCTGGCGGACTGAAGCTTTCTTT.

In this sample, this clonotype turned up many times. This chain's CDR3 is CATSGTGGVEQYF. The CDR3 DNA reads as TGTGCCACCTCGGGGACAGGGGGCGTCGAGCAGTACTTC. This rearrangement joins TRBV10-3 to TRBJ2-7; 12 bases agree with TRBD1. This CDR3 is 13 amino acids long. Germline values: CDR1 ENHRY, CDR2 SYGVKD. V gave up 10 bases and J gave up 6 bases; unmatched junction bases: 7.

In its sample, this clonotype was seen many times. The chain links TRBV7-9 to TRBJ2-5, with TRBD2 matching over 7 bases. Germline V gene data show CDR1 as SEHNR and CDR2 as FQNEAQ (reference sequence). The CDR3 loop spans 12 amino acids. V was pared by 10 bases and J by 2 bases, with 4 bases of the junction left unmatched. CDR3 sequence: CATSGEQETQYF. CDR3 DNA sequence: TGTGCCACAAGCGGGGAGCAAGAGACCCAGTACTTC.

Only one count was recorded for this clonotype. A much larger clone lies a single base off, so this may be a read error. The chain is built from TRBV20-1 and TRBJ1-3; TRBD1 matches at 7 bases. Germline trimming cut 6 bases from V and 4 bases from J; bases unmatched to any gene: 3. The CDR3 is made up of 12 amino acids. Germline V gives CDR1 DFQATT, CDR2 SNEGSKA (reference sequence). The DNA for the CDR3 is TGCAGTGCGTGGACAGGCGGAAACACCATATATTTT. It specifies CSAWTGGNTIYF.

This clonotype was observed a handful of times. V is TRBV6-1 and J is TRBJ2-7, with no clear D. CDR1 is MNHNS and CDR2 is SASEGT in the germline V gene. The CDR3 runs 12 residues. V was cut by 5 bases and J by 6 bases, with 11 bases left in between. CDR3 protein: CASSPRTGEQYF. For the CDR3, the DNA is TGTGCCAGCAGTCCCAGGACGGGCGAGCAGTACTTC.

V and J are TRBV29-1 and TRBJ1-4, with no clear D. Germline V gene sequence: CDR1 SQVTM, CDR2 ANQGSEA. V was shortened by 7 bases and J by 7 bases, with 16 bases between the two germline ends. This CDR3 is built from 13 residues. The CDR3, as DNA: TGCAGCGCGGCGGGAGGGTTACGTGAAAAACTGTTTTTT. Amino acids: CSAAGGLREKLFF.

The V call is TRBV7-9, the J call TRBJ1-5; the D is unclear. Trimming stripped 3 bases from V and 4 bases from J, with 10 bases between. Germline loops: CDR1 SEHNR, CDR2 FQNEAQ (reference sequence). The CDR3 extends over 14 amino acids. The CDR3, as DNA: TGTGCCAGCAGCTTTTCTCCAGAAAATCAGCCCCAGCATTTT. Encoded protein: CASSFSPENQPQHF.

This clonotype was seen only a few times. CDR3 DNA: TGTGCCAGTAGTATTTTACCCGGGCCGGTCCCGAACACCGGGGAGCTGTTTTTT. It specifies CASSILPGPVPNTGELFF. The chain has TRBV19 and TRBJ2-2; D is uncertain. CDR3 length equals 18 residues. Germline V CDR1 and CDR2: LNHDA, SQIVND (reference sequence). The V end lost 3 bases, the J end lost 0 bases, and 17 bases lay between the germline ends.

This clonotype appeared many times. This chain links TRBV19 with TRBJ2-7; D possibly corresponds to TRBD2 (6 bases). This CDR3 comprises 14 residues. V was trimmed by 7 bases and J by 2 bases, leaving 15 bases between them. The germline gives CDR1 LNHDA, CDR2 SQIVND (reference sequence). CDR3 loop: CASIGEGRPYEQYF. The CDR3, as DNA: TGTGCCAGTATCGGGGAAGGGAGGCCCTACGAGCAGTACTTC.

The gene calls are TRBV19 and TRBJ1-1, with 7 bases fitting TRBD1. CDR1 is LNHDA and CDR2 is SQIVND in the germline V gene (reference sequence). Germline trimming cut 7 bases from V and 1 base from J; bases unmatched to any gene: 3. This CDR3 contains 13 residues. This CDR3 reads CASKDRWNTEAFF. The CDR3 DNA reads as TGTGCCAGTAAGGACAGGTGGAACACTGAAGCTTTCTTT.

Written as DNA, the CDR3 is TGTGCCAGCAGCACACCGGGCGAGGGTTCACCCCTCCACTTT. As protein: CASSTPGEGSPLHF. The chain joins TRBV7-2 to TRBJ1-6; no firm D call. The V gene's germline CDR1 is SGHTA and CDR2 FQGNSA. Trimming took off 5 bases at V and 9 bases at J, with 14 bases between the two ends. This CDR3 spans 14 amino acids.

Comment on this clonotype: One junction end disagrees with the germline gene, perhaps due to a read error. V is TRBV12-3 or TRBV12-4 and J is TRBJ2-2, with D possibly being TRBD1 (5 bases). CDR3 length: 13 amino acids. CDR3 bases: TGTGCCAGCAGAGCAGGGTACACTGGGGAGCTGTTTTTT. Protein sequence: CASRAGYTGELFF.